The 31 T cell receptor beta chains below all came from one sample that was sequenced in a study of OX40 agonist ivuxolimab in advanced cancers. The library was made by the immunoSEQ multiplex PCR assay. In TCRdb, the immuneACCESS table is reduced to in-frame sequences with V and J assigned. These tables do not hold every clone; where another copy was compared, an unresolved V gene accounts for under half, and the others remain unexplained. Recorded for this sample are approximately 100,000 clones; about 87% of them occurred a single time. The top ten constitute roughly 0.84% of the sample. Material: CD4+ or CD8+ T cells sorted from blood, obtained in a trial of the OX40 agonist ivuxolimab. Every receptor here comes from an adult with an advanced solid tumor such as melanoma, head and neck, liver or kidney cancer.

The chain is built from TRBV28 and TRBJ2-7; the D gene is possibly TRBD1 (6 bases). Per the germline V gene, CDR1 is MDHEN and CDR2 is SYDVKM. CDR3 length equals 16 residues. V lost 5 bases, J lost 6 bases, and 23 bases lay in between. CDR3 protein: CASSTPGQIQMGEQYF. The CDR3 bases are TGTGCCAGCAGTACCCCCGGACAGATTCAAATGGGCGAGCAGTACTTC.

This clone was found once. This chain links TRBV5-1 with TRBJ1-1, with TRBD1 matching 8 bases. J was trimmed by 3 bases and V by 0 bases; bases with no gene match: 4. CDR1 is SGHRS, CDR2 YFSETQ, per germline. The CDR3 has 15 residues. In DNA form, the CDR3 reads TGCGCCAGCAGCTTGGGGACAGGGTTCGACACTGAAGCTTTCTTT. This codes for CASSLGTGFDTEAFF.

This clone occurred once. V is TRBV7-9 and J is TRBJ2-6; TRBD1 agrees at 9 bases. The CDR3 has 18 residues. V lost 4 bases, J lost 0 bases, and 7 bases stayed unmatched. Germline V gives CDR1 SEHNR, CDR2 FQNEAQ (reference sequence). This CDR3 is CASSSRGQGFSGANVLTF. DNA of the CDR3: TGTGCCAGCAGCTCCCGGGGACAGGGATTCTCTGGGGCCAACGTCCTGACTTTC.

DNA for the CDR3: TGTGCCAGCAGCCCAGCACGGACAGGGGGACCTTACGAGCAGTACTTC. Translation gives CASSPARTGGPYEQYF. The rearrangement uses TRBV7-6 and TRBJ2-7; 10 bases are shared with TRBD1. The V gene end was trimmed by 5 bases and the J gene end by 4 bases; junction bases not matched to a gene: 11. This CDR3 is built from 16 residues. CDR1 is SGHVS and CDR2 is FNYEAQ in the germline V gene.

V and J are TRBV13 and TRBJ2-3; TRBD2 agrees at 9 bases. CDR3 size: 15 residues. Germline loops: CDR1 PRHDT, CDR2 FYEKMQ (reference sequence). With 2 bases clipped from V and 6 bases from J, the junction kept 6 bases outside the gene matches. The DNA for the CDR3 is TGTGCCAGCAGCTTATGGCCAGCGGGGGGTGATACGCAGTATTTT. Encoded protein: CASSLWPAGGDTQYF.

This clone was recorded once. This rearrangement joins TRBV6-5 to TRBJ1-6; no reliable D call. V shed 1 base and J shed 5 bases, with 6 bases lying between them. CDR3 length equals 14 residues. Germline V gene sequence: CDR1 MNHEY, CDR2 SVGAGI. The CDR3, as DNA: TGTGCCAGCAGTTACTTGGGCCATAATTCACCCCTCCACTTT. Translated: CASSYLGHNSPLHF.

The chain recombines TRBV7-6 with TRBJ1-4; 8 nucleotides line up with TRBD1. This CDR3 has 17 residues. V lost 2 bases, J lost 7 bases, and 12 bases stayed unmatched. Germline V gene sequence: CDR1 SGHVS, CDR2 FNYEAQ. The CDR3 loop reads CASSLQIQGVWGEKLFF. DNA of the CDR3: TGTGCCAGCAGCTTACAGATACAGGGGGTCTGGGGTGAAAAACTGTTTTTT.

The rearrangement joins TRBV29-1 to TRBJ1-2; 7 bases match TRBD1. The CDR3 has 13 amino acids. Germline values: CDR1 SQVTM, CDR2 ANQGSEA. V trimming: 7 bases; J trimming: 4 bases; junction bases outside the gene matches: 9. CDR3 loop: CSAFVQGSYGYTF. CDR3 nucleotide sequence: TGCAGCGCCTTCGTACAGGGGAGCTATGGCTACACCTTC.

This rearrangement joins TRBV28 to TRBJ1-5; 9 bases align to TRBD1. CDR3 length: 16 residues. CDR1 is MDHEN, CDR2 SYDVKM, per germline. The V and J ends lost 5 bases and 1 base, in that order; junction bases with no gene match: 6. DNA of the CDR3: TGTGCCAGCAGTACGGGGACAGGGTCGAGCAATCAGCCCCAGCATTTT. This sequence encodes CASSTGTGSSNQPQHF.

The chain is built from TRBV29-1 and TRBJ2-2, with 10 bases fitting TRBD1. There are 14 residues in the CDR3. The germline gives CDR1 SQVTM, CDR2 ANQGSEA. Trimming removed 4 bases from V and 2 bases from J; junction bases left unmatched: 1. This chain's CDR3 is CSVGTGGNTGELFF. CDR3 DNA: TGCAGCGTTGGGACAGGGGGTAACACCGGGGAGCTGTTTTTT.

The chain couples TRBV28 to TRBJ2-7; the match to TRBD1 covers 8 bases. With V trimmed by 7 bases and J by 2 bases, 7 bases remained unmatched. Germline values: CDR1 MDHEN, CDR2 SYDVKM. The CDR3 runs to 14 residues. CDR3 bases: TGTGCCAGCATCACAGGGGGTAACCCCTACGAGCAGTACTTC. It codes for CASITGGNPYEQYF.

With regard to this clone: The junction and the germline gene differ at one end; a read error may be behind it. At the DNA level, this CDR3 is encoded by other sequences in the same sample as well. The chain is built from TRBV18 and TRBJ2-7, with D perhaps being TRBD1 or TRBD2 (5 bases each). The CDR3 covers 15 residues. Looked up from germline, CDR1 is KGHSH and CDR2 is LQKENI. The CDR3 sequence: CASSPRRGDYVEQYF. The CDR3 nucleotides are TGTGCTAGCTCACCCCGAAGAGGGGATTACGTCGAGCAGTACTTC.

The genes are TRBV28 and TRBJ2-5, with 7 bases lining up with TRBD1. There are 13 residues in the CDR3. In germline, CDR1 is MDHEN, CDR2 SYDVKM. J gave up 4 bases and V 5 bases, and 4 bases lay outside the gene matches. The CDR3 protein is CASSQGGRETQYF. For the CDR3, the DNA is TGTGCCAGCAGTCAAGGGGGCAGAGAGACCCAGTACTTC. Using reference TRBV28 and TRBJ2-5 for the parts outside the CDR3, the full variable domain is DVKVTQSSRYLVKRTGEKVFLECVQDMDHENMFWYRQDPGLGLRLIYFSYDVKMKEKGDIPEGYSVSREKKERFSLILESASTNQTSMYLCASSQGGRETQYFGPGTRLLVL.

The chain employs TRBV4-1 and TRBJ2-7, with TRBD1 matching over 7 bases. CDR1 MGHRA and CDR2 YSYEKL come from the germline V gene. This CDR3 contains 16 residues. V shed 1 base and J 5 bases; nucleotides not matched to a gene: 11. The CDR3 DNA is TGCGCCAGCAGCCAAGGTTACAGGGGTCCCATGGACGAGCAGTACTTC. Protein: CASSQGYRGPMDEQYF.

CDR3 loop: CASSLPDRANYGYTF. The CDR3 DNA sequence: TGTGCCAGCAGCCTCCCCGACAGGGCTAACTATGGCTACACCTTC. This rearrangement joins TRBV6-5 to TRBJ1-2, with 7 bases identical to TRBD1. Germline-derived CDR1 and CDR2 are MNHEY and SVGAGI. Trimming removed 6 bases from V and 0 bases from J; junction bases left unmatched: 7. The CDR3 contains 15 residues.

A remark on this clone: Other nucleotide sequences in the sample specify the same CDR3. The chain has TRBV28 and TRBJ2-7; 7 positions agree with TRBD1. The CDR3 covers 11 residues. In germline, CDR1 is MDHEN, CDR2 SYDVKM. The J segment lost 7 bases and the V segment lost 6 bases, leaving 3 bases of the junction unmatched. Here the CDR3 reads CASSLRGEQYF. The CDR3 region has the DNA TGTGCCAGCAGCCTCAGGGGGGAGCAGTACTTC.

Here the CDR3 DNA reads TGTGCCATCCAAGGAGACAGGGGGAAGGGCTCTGGGGCCAACGTCCTGACTTTC. It yields the protein CAIQGDRGKGSGANVLTF. V gene TRBV10-3 combines with J gene TRBJ2-6, with 9 bases matching TRBD1. The CDR3 has 18 amino acids. From germline, CDR1 is ENHRY and CDR2 SYGVKD. Trimming took 8 bases from V and 0 from J; bases not matched to a gene: 11.

In DNA, the CDR3 is TGCGCCAGCAGCTTAGGGACGGGGACCTACGAGCAGTACTTC. Translating gives CASSLGTGTYEQYF. V gene TRBV5-1 combines with J gene TRBJ2-7; TRBD1 or TRBD2 may be the D gene (5 bases each). The CDR3 runs to 14 residues. The germline V gene encodes CDR1 SGHRS and CDR2 YFSETQ. The germline V and J ends were trimmed by 2 bases and 2 bases, with 11 bases remaining between them.

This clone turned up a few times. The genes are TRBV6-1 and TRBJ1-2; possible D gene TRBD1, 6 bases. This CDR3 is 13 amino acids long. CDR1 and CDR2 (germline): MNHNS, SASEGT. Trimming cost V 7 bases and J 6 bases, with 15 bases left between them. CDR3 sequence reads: CASIPREGDGYTF. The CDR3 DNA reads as TGTGCCAGCATTCCCCGGGAGGGGGATGGCTACACCTTC.

The CDR3 spells CASRPAGLAGGNEQFF. Here the CDR3 DNA reads TGTGCCAGCAGACCGGCCGGACTAGCGGGGGGCAATGAGCAGTTCTTC. J is TRBJ2-1 and V is TRBV7-2, with TRBD2 matching over 14 bases. Germline CDR1 and CDR2: SGHTA and FQGNSA. The V and J ends lost 6 bases and 6 bases, in that order; junction bases with no gene match: 7. The CDR3 has 16 residues.

The DNA of the CDR3 is TGTGCCAGCAGCTACCCCCCAGGGAGGCGGGGGACGGGATATGGCTACACCTTC. This gives the protein CASSYPPGRRGTGYGYTF. The chain employs TRBV7-9 and TRBJ1-2; tentative D call: TRBD1 (5 bases). V was pared by 4 bases and J by 5 bases, with 26 bases between. This CDR3 comprises 18 residues. Germline V lookup: CDR1 SEHNR, CDR2 FQNEAQ (reference sequence).

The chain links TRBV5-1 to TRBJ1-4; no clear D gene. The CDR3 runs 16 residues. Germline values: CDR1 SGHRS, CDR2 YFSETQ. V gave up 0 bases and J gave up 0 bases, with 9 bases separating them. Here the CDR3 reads CASSLDGSATNEKLFF. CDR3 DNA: TGCGCCAGCAGCTTGGACGGGTCTGCAACTAATGAAAAACTGTTTTTT. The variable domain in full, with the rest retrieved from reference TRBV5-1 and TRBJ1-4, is KAGVTQTPRYLIKTRGQQVTLSCSPISGHRSVSWYQQTPGQGLQFLFEYFSETQRNKGNFPGRFSGRQFSNSRSEMNVSTLELGDSALYLCASSLDGSATNEKLFFGSGTQLSVL.

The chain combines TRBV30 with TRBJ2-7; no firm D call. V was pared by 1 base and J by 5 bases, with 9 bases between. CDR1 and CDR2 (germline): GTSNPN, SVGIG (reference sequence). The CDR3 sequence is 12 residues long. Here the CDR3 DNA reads TGTGCCTGGAGTGACTTGACCCACGAGCAGTACTTC. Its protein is CAWSDLTHEQYF.

CDR3 residues: CASSVTRDRDPEAFF. The CDR3 region has the DNA TGTGCCAGCAGCGTAACCCGGGACAGGGACCCTGAAGCTTTCTTT. V usage is TRBV7-9 and J usage is TRBJ1-1; 9 nucleotides line up with TRBD1. The junction had 10 bases not matched to a gene; V was cut back by 5 bases and J by 6 bases. Germline assignment: CDR1 SEHNR and CDR2 FQNEAQ (reference sequence). The CDR3 has 15 residues.

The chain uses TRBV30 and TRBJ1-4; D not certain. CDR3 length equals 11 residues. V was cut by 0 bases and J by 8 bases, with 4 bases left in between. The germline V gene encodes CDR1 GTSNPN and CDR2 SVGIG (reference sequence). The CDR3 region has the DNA TGTGCCTGGAGTGTACTGGAAAAACTGTTTTTT. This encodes CAWSVLEKLFF.

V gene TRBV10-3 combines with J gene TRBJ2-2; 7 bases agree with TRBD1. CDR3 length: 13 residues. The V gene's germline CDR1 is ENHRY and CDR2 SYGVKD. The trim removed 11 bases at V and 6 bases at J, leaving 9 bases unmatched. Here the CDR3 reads CALGTATPGELFF. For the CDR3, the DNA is TGTGCCTTAGGGACAGCAACCCCCGGGGAGCTGTTTTTT.

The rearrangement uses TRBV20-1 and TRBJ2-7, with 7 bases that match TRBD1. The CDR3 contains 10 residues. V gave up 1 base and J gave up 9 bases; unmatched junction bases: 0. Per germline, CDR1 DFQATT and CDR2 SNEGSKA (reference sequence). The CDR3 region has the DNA TGCAGTGCTAGAGGACAGGGGCAGTACTTC. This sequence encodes CSARGQGQYF.

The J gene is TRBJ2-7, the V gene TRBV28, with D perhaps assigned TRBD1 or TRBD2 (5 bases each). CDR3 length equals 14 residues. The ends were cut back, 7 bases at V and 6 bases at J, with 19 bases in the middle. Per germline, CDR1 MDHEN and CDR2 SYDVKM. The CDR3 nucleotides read TGTGCCAGCACCTCCCGGGGCACTTTGGGCGAGCAGTACTTC. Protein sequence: CASTSRGTLGEQYF. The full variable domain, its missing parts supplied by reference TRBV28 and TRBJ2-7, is DVKVTQSSRYLVKRTGEKVFLECVQDMDHENMFWYRQDPGLGLRLIYFSYDVKMKEKGDIPEGYSVSREKKERFSLILESASTNQTSMYLCASTSRGTLGEQYFGPGTRLTVT.

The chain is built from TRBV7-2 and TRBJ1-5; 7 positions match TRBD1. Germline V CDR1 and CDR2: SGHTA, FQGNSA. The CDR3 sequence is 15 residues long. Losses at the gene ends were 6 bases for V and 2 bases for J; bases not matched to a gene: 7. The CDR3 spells CASSRGRVGNQPQHF. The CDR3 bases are TGTGCCAGCAGTAGGGGGCGCGTTGGCAATCAGCCCCAGCATTTT.

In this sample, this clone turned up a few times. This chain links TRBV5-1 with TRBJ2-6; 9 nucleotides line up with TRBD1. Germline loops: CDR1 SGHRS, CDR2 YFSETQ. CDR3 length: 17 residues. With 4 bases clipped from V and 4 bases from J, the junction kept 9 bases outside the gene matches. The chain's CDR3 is CASSPGTGRSGANVLTF. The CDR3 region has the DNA TGCGCCAGCAGCCCTGGGACAGGGCGATCCGGGGCCAACGTCCTGACTTTC.

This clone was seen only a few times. The chain's CDR3 is CASSSGMQPQHF. CDR3 sequence (DNA): TGTGCCAGTAGCTCCGGGATGCAGCCCCAGCATTTT. This chain uses TRBV19 with TRBJ1-5, with D unclear. This CDR3 spans 12 amino acids. The V gene's germline CDR1 is LNHDA and CDR2 SQIVND (reference sequence). The V gene lost 6 bases and the J gene lost 7 bases, with 10 bases spanning the gap.